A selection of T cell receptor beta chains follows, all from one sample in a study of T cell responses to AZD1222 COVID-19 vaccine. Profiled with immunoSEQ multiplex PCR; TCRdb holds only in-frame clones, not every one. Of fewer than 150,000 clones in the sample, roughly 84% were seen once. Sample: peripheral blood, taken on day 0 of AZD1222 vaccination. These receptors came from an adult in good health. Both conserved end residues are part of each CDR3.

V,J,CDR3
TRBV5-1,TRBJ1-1,CASRSGQMNTEAFF
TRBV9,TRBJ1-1,CASSVAEEVGTEAFF
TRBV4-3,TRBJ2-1,CASSQGSGTGAGNEQFF
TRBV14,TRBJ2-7,CASSQPGHPGEQYF
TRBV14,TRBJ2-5,CASSQDLGKRKIETQYF
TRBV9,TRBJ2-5,CASARNPGQGETQYF
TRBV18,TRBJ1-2,CASSPALEYGYTF
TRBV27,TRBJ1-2,CASSSGQNYGYTF
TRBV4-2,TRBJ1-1,CASSHWGAEAFF
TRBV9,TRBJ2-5,CASSVDYGSQETQYF